This record looks at one T cell receptor (beta chain) sequence and its context. Per the germline V gene, CDR1 is SGHRS and CDR2 is YFSETQ. This CDR3 region has 14 residues. V shed 0 bases and J shed 5 bases, with 12 bases lying between them. This sample is drawn from a study of OX40 agonist ivuxolimab in advanced cancers. Turning to the study itself: Patients assigned to dose escalation were diagnosed with hepatocellular carcinoma, melanoma, renal cell or head and neck cancer.

Produced via immunoSEQ multiplex PCR; TCRdb's table is partial and in-frame only. The sample lists 7,500 to 10,000 clones; approximately 66% were seen once. The sequencing used CD4+ or CD8+ T cells sorted from blood, collected in a trial of the OX40 agonist ivuxolimab. This clonotype was sampled from an adult with an advanced solid tumor such as melanoma, head and neck, liver or kidney cancer. This chain links TRBV5-1 with TRBJ2-7; a possible D gene is TRBD1 (8 bases). The CDR3 DNA is TGCGCCAGCAGCTTGGGACAGGGGAGGGACGAGCAGTACTTC. Its protein is CASSLGQGRDEQYF.